This TCR beta chain came from a study of read filtering for tumor transcriptome and immune sequencing. In the study overall: DNase treatment preceded whole-transcriptome library preparation. IR-seq gave about 3.5 to 11 million TCR reads per sample; RNA-seq gave about 80 to 1,400. Study results and limitations: RNA-seq captured clonotypes less deeply and reliably than IR-seq.

This clonotype was counted ten times or more. What it binds is unknown. From 300 to 450 ng of RNA, a library with molecular barcoded alpha/delta and beta/gamma adaptors was made. A single record per CDR3 protein comes from TCRdb applying MiXCR to the reads. The sample yields over 80,000 distinct CDR3 sequences, around 12% seen once. CDR1 is LGHNA, CDR2 YNFKEQ, per germline. V shed 4 bases, J shed 9 bases, and the junction held 11 bases outside the gene matches. The CDR3 is made up of 16 amino acids. Every patient had bone marrow sampled while the disease was active. The J gene is TRBJ2-1, the V gene TRBV4-2, with 11 bases matching TRBD2. Sequencing input: a population of CD138-negative cells sorted from bone marrow. This receptor was obtained from a donor aged 40 or over with multiple myeloma. The CDR3 loop reads CASSLNLAGGQGEQFF. CDR3 coding DNA: TGTGCCAGCAGCCTAAACCTAGCGGGAGGCCAAGGTGAGCAGTTCTTC.